This entry lists 22 T cell receptor beta chains sequenced from one sample in a study of ipilimumab plus nivolumab after autologous stem cell transplantation. Using immunoSEQ multiplex PCR, the repertoire was profiled, and TCRdb retains in-frame clones only, with some absent. The table includes some 41,000 clones, nearly 95% detected once. The source material was PBMCs, sampled in a trial of ipilimumab plus nivolumab as post-transplant consolidation. The receptors here all came from a male donor with multiple myeloma.

The chain joins TRBV7-2 to TRBJ2-3, with D unclear. Looked up from germline, CDR1 is SGHTA and CDR2 is FQGNSA. The CDR3 is 14 amino acids. The V end lost 1 base, the J end lost 4 bases, and 9 bases lay between the germline ends. As DNA, the CDR3 is TGTGCCAGCAGCTTAGTGGTTAGTGCAGATACGCAGTATTTT. Translation: CASSLVVSADTQYF.

The chain links TRBV19 to TRBJ2-3, with 8 bases fitting TRBD2. V was pared by 9 bases and J by 1 base, with 6 bases of the junction left unmatched. This CDR3 has 14 residues. Germline V lookup: CDR1 LNHDA, CDR2 SQIVND (reference sequence). CDR3 residues: CASSGGAGTDTQYF. In nucleotides, the CDR3 is TGTGCCAGCTCCGGGGGGGCTGGCACAGATACGCAGTATTTT. Together with reference TRBV19 and TRBJ2-3, the CDR3 gives the full variable domain: DGGITQSPKYLFRKEGQNVTLSCEQNLNHDAMYWYRQDPGQGLRLIYYSQIVNDFQKGDIAEGYSVSREKKESFPLTVTSAQKNPTAFYLCASSGGAGTDTQYFGPGTRLTVL.

The J gene is TRBJ1-5, the V gene TRBV6-1, with 11 bases that match TRBD1. The germline gives CDR1 MNHNS, CDR2 SASEGT. CDR3 length: 14 amino acids. Unmatched junction bases numbered 3, after V lost 7 bases and J lost 4 bases. CDR3 protein: CASTGTGGNQPQHF. The DNA of the CDR3 is TGTGCCAGCACCGGGACAGGGGGGAATCAGCCCCAGCATTTT.

The V and J genes are TRBV6-6 and TRBJ1-1; D is ambiguous. Between the trimmed V and J ends, which lost 7 bases and 3 bases, there was a span of 3 bases. The CDR3 consists of 10 residues. In germline, CDR1 is MNHNY, CDR2 SVGAGI (reference sequence). The CDR3 nucleotides read TGTGCCAGCACCGACACTGAAGCTTTCTTT. This encodes CASTDTEAFF.

V and J are TRBV5-4 and TRBJ2-7; D gene unclear. The germline CDR1 and CDR2 sequences are SGHNT and YYREEE (reference sequence). The V gene lost 4 bases and the J gene lost 4 bases, with 18 bases spanning the gap. The CDR3 is 15 amino acids. The chain's CDR3 is CASSPDQALGYEQYF. The CDR3 region has the DNA TGTGCCAGCAGCCCGGATCAGGCTCTGGGGTACGAGCAGTACTTC.

This sequence joins TRBV7-2 and TRBJ1-2; D gene uncertain. CDR1 SGHTA and CDR2 FQGNSA come from the germline V gene. The CDR3 sequence is 14 residues long. V lost 1 base to trimming and J lost 4 bases, with 10 bases between them. Here the CDR3 DNA reads TGTGCCAGCAGCTTAGTGGAAGGGTCCTATGGCTACACCTTC. Protein sequence: CASSLVEGSYGYTF.

The chain combines TRBV19 with TRBJ2-1; weak D call: TRBD2 (7 bases). The V end lost 6 bases, the J end lost 8 bases, and 20 bases lay between the germline ends. CDR1 is LNHDA and CDR2 is SQIVND in the germline V gene (reference sequence). The CDR3 covers 15 residues. CDR3 protein: CASSPRGGGTYEQFF. The CDR3 bases are TGTGCCAGTAGCCCAAGGGGGGGAGGCACCTATGAGCAGTTCTTC.

The chain links TRBV5-4 to TRBJ1-1; 10 nucleotides match TRBD1. This CDR3 is 14 amino acids long. V lost 2 bases, J lost 4 bases, and 2 bases stayed unmatched. Germline V gene lookup returns CDR1 SGHNT and CDR2 YYREEE (reference sequence). Here the CDR3 reads CASSFRDRGTEAFF. The CDR3 coding sequence is TGTGCCAGCAGCTTTCGGGACAGGGGCACTGAAGCTTTCTTT.

The chain recombines TRBV6-5 with TRBJ1-5; D not certain. Trimming cost V 0 bases and J 4 bases, with 4 bases left between them. Germline assignment: CDR1 MNHEY and CDR2 SVGAGI. The CDR3 runs to 13 residues. This chain's CDR3 is CASSYSKNQPQHF. In nucleotides, the CDR3 is TGTGCCAGCAGTTACTCGAAAAATCAGCCCCAGCATTTT.

The rearrangement uses TRBV7-2 and TRBJ2-1, with D possibly matching TRBD1 (6 bases). CDR1 and CDR2 (germline): SGHTA, FQGNSA. The CDR3 extends over 15 amino acids. Trimming shortened V by 3 bases and J by 5 bases, and 14 bases separated the two germline ends. CDR3 in amino acids: CASSFRGTLNNEQFF. In nucleotides, the CDR3 is TGTGCCAGCAGCTTTAGGGGGACATTAAACAATGAGCAGTTCTTC.

V and J are TRBV7-2 and TRBJ1-1; no definite D call. The CDR3 totals 13 residues. The V and J ends lost 7 bases and 0 bases respectively, with 9 bases between them. Per germline, CDR1 SGHTA and CDR2 FQGNSA. The CDR3 region has the DNA TGTGCCAGCACCCTGAATCTGAACACTGAAGCTTTCTTT. It specifies CASTLNLNTEAFF.

The rearrangement joins TRBV5-1 to TRBJ2-7; 13 nucleotides align to TRBD2. Germline CDR1 and CDR2: SGHRS and YFSETQ. The CDR3 length is 18 residues. The trim removed 4 bases at V and 2 bases at J, leaving 12 bases unmatched. The CDR3 spells CASSPRTSGGVLTYEQYF. The DNA for the CDR3 is TGCGCCAGCAGCCCCCGGACTAGCGGGGGCGTCCTAACCTACGAGCAGTACTTC. Complete variable domain (other parts from reference TRBV5-1 and TRBJ2-7): KAGVTQTPRYLIKTRGQQVTLSCSPISGHRSVSWYQQTPGQGLQFLFEYFSETQRNKGNFPGRFSGRQFSNSRSEMNVSTLELGDSALYLCASSPRTSGGVLTYEQYFGPGTRLTVT.

J is TRBJ2-2 and V is TRBV4-3; 9 bases agree with TRBD2. The junction had 8 bases not matched to a gene; V was cut back by 3 bases and J by 3 bases. This CDR3 contains 17 residues. Germline V lookup: CDR1 LGHNA, CDR2 YSLEER. CDR3 sequence reads: CASSQEPSGTYTGELFF. The DNA for the CDR3 is TGCGCCAGCAGCCAGGAACCTAGCGGGACATACACCGGGGAGCTGTTTTTT.

The chain joins TRBV4-1 to TRBJ2-1; D is perhaps TRBD2 (5 bases). The CDR3 totals 16 residues. Germline-derived CDR1 and CDR2 are MGHRA and YSYEKL. V was shortened by 0 bases and J by 4 bases, with 13 bases between the two germline ends. CDR3 coding DNA: TGCGCCAGCAGCCAAGACGTACTACTAGGATACAATGAGCAGTTCTTC. This codes for CASSQDVLLGYNEQFF.

This chain connects TRBV19 to TRBJ2-2; the D is unclear. The germline V and J ends were trimmed by 7 bases and 2 bases, with 11 bases remaining between them. The V gene's germline CDR1 is LNHDA and CDR2 SQIVND (reference sequence). The CDR3 consists of 14 residues. The CDR3 is CASTLRPNTGELFF. The CDR3, as DNA: TGTGCCAGTACCCTACGCCCAAACACCGGGGAGCTGTTTTTT. The variable domain in full, completed from reference TRBV19 and TRBJ2-2, reads DGGITQSPKYLFRKEGQNVTLSCEQNLNHDAMYWYRQDPGQGLRLIYYSQIVNDFQKGDIAEGYSVSREKKESFPLTVTSAQKNPTAFYLCASTLRPNTGELFFGEGSRLTVL.

This chain joins TRBV7-3 and TRBJ2-5, with TRBD1 identical over 7 bases. The CDR3 has 13 residues. The germline V gene has CDR1 SGHTA and CDR2 FQGTGA. V gave up 4 bases and J gave up 5 bases; unmatched junction bases: 4. Written as DNA, the CDR3 is TGTGCCAGCAGCTCAGGGGGTATGGAGACCCAGTACTTC. Its translation: CASSSGGMETQYF. The full variable domain, with the rest looked up from reference TRBV7-3 and TRBJ2-5, is GAGVSQTPSNKVTEKGKYVELRCDPISGHTALYWYRQSLGQGPEFLIYFQGTGAADDSGLPNDRFFAVRPEGSVSTLKIQRTERGDSAVYLCASSSGGMETQYFGPGTRLLVL.

The genes are TRBV2 and TRBJ2-1, with D possibly being TRBD2 (5 bases). CDR3 length: 12 amino acids. Germline loops: CDR1 SNHLY, CDR2 FYNNEI. Trimming removed 6 bases at V and 4 bases at J, with 7 bases between. The CDR3 DNA reads TGTGCCAGCAGAACGGGGTACAATGAGCAGTTCTTC. Protein sequence: CASRTGYNEQFF.

V is TRBV4-3 and J is TRBJ1-2, with D possibly TRBD1 on 6 matching bases. Trimming stripped 1 base from V and 5 bases from J, with 11 bases between. Looked up from germline, CDR1 is LGHNA and CDR2 is YSLEER. The CDR3 length is 14 residues. The DNA for the CDR3 is TGCGCCAGCAGCCAAGGGGGGGCCACTTATGGCTACACCTTC. Its translation: CASSQGGATYGYTF.

This chain uses TRBV9 with TRBJ2-3; 9 nucleotides agree with TRBD1. The CDR3 length is 14 residues. V shed 3 bases, J shed 4 bases, and the junction held 3 bases outside the gene matches. In germline, CDR1 is SGDLS, CDR2 YYNGEE. CDR3 sequence: CASSAGTGSDTQYF. DNA of the CDR3: TGTGCCAGCAGCGCGGGGACAGGGTCAGATACGCAGTATTTT.

The CDR3 reads CASSRDYSYNEQFF. CDR3 nucleotides: TGTGCCAGCAGCCGGGACTACTCCTACAATGAGCAGTTCTTC. The gene calls are TRBV9 and TRBJ2-1, with TRBD2 matching over 7 bases. The CDR3 contains 14 residues. The V segment lost 4 bases and the J segment 0 bases; nucleotides outside the gene matches: 1. CDR1 is SGDLS and CDR2 is YYNGEE in the germline V gene.

The chain couples TRBV28 to TRBJ1-2; D unclear. Germline V CDR1 and CDR2: MDHEN, SYDVKM. V was shortened by 3 bases and J by 8 bases, with 7 bases between the two germline ends. CDR3 length equals 11 residues. In DNA form, the CDR3 reads TGTGCCAGCAGTTTTGGGCTCGGCTACACCTTC. It codes for CASSFGLGYTF.

The rearrangement links TRBV12-5 to TRBJ2-1; 11 bases fit TRBD1. V lost 2 bases, J lost 9 bases, and 9 bases stayed unmatched. CDR1 and CDR2 (germline): LGHNT, FRNRAP. The CDR3 length is 16 residues. CDR3 sequence reads: CASGLSGQGARGEQFF. The DNA for the CDR3 is TGTGCTAGTGGTTTGAGCGGACAGGGGGCGAGGGGTGAGCAGTTCTTC. The entire variable domain, with the rest obtained from reference TRBV12-5 and TRBJ2-1, is as follows: DARVTQTPRHKVTEMGQEVTMRCQPILGHNTVFWYRQTMMQGLELLAYFRNRAPLDDSGMPKDRFSAEMPDATLATLKIQPSEPRDSAVYFCASGLSGQGARGEQFFGPGTRLTVL.